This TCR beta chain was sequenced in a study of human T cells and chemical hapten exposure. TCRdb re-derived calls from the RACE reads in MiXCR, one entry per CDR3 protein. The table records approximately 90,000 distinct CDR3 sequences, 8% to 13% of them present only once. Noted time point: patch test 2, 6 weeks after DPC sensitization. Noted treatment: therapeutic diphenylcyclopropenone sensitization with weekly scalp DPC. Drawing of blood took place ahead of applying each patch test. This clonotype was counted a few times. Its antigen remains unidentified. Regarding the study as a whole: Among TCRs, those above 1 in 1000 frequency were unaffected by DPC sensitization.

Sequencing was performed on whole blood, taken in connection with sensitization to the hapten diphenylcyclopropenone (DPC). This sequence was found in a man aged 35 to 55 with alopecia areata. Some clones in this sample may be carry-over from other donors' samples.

The CDR3 protein is CASSPGTSRDTQYF. CDR3 bases: TGTGCCAGCAGCCCGGGGACTAGTCGGGATACGCAGTATTTT. This chain uses TRBV7-2 with TRBJ2-3; TRBD2 aligns across 8 bases. V trimming: 5 bases; J trimming: 6 bases; junction bases outside the gene matches: 7. The length of the CDR3 is 14 residues. From germline, CDR1 is SGHTA and CDR2 FQGNSA.